These T cell receptor beta chains were read from a single sample in a study of technical replicates of blood from a few donors. Sequenced by immunoSEQ multiplex PCR; TCRdb stores in-frame clones only, minus some. The data contain about 80,000 clones, around 91% of them singletons. The specimen was T cells isolated from PBMCs. These receptors all come from a human donor in good health. The CDR3 runs from the conserved cysteine through the conserved F or W. A D gene is named only where the DNA matches it firmly. Size is stated for part of the rows, as once, few or many counts, or as a class when the clone is expanded.

CDR3 protein	CDR3 DNA	clone size	J gene	D gene	V gene
CASSVVGGSPTGELFF	TGTGCCAGCAGCGTAGTTGGCGGGAGCCCCACCGGGGAGCTGTTTTTT	-	TRBJ2-2	TRBD2	TRBV9
CASSVGGITEAFF	TGTGCCAGCAGCGTAGGCGGGATCACTGAAGCTTTCTTT	few	TRBJ1-1	-	TRBV9
CASSEAPPPISSEAFF	TGTGCCAGCAGTGAAGCGCCACCGCCTATCTCCTCTGAAGCTTTCTTT	-	TRBJ1-1	-	TRBV6-1
CASSLVFGGELFF	TGTGCCAGCAGCTTAGTGTTCGGCGGGGAGCTGTTTTTT	-	TRBJ2-2	-	TRBV7-3
CASSSGGVNTF	TGTGCCAGCAGTTCCGGGGGAGTGAACACCTTC	-	TRBJ1-2	-	TRBV7-9
CASSVHHGRYQETQYF	TGTGCCAGCAGCGTACATCACGGGAGATATCAAGAGACCCAGTACTTC	-	TRBJ2-5	-	TRBV9
CASSLTYLWREETQYF	TGTGCCAGCAGCTTAACCTATCTGTGGAGGGAAGAGACCCAGTACTTC	-	TRBJ2-5	-	TRBV7-8
CASSQERGTASEQYF	TGCGCCAGCAGCCAAGAGCGGGGGACGGCGAGCGAGCAGTACTTC	-	TRBJ2-7	TRBD2	TRBV4-3
CASRPFRDRDSYEQYF	TGTGCCAGCAGACCCTTTCGGGACAGGGACTCCTACGAGCAGTACTTC	once	TRBJ2-7	TRBD1	TRBV28
CASSQTGGFEQPQHF	TGTGCCAGCAGCCAGACAGGGGGGTTTGAGCAGCCCCAGCATTTT	-	TRBJ1-5	TRBD1	TRBV6-5
CASSDGGNGGYTF	TGTGCCAGTAGTGATGGAGGGAATGGTGGCTACACCTTC	-	TRBJ1-2	-	TRBV19
CASSLRLFRTDTQYF	TGCGCCAGCAGCCTGCGACTGTTCCGCACAGATACGCAGTATTTT	-	TRBJ2-3	-	TRBV4-3
CASSLVAGSLGYNEQFF	TGTGCCAGCAGCTTAGTAGCGGGATCCTTGGGCTACAATGAGCAGTTCTTC	-	TRBJ2-1	TRBD2	TRBV7-6
CASSIIPQAVGNQPQHF	TGTGCCAGTAGTATTATTCCCCAGGCCGTCGGCAATCAGCCCCAGCATTTT	-	TRBJ1-5	-	TRBV19
CASSFTGNEQFF	TGTGCCAGCAGCTTTACCGGGAATGAGCAGTTCTTC	-	TRBJ2-1	-	TRBV11-2
CASSLVGTGVSEQFF	TGTGCCAGCAGCTTAGTTGGGACAGGGGTGAGTGAGCAGTTCTTC	once	TRBJ2-1	TRBD1	TRBV11-2
CASSLEQANTEAFF	TGTGCCAGCAGCTTAGAACAGGCGAACACTGAAGCTTTCTTT	-	TRBJ1-1	-	TRBV11-2
CASSLQGSNQPQHF	TGTGCCAGCAGTTTACAGGGAAGCAATCAGCCCCAGCATTTT	-	TRBJ1-5	-	TRBV27
CASSPQGIYEQYF	TGTGCCAGCTCACCCCAGGGGATCTACGAGCAGTACTTC	-	TRBJ2-7	-	TRBV18
CASSSIGGLGTEAFF	TGTGCCAGCAGCTCAATAGGAGGCTTGGGAACTGAAGCTTTCTTT	-	TRBJ1-1	-	TRBV7-2
CASSGLTGQTTEAFF	TGTGCCAGCAGCGGATTAACGGGACAGACCACTGAAGCTTTCTTT	-	TRBJ1-1	TRBD1	TRBV11-2
CSPGLAGGNEQFF	TGCAGCCCGGGACTAGCGGGTGGCAATGAGCAGTTCTTC	once	TRBJ2-1	TRBD2	TRBV29-1
CAISARDPTGELFF	TGTGCCATCAGTGCCAGGGATCCCACCGGGGAGCTGTTTTTT	-	TRBJ2-2	-	TRBV10-3
CASYLTGATYEQYF	TGTGCCAGCTACTTAACAGGGGCTACCTACGAGCAGTACTTC	-	TRBJ2-7	TRBD1	TRBV2
CASSQGTGTDEQFF	TGTGCCAGCAGCCAGGGGACAGGGACAGATGAGCAGTTCTTC	-	TRBJ2-1	TRBD1	TRBV4-2
CASSDREQFF	TGTGCCAGCAGTGACAGAGAGCAGTTCTTC	-	TRBJ2-1	-	TRBV2
CASSLASGRSYEQYF	TGTGCCAGCAGCTTAGCTAGCGGGAGATCCTACGAGCAGTACTTC	-	TRBJ2-7	TRBD2	TRBV7-2
CASSRDYEQYF	TGCGCCAGCAGCCGGGACTACGAGCAGTACTTC	once	TRBJ2-7	-	TRBV5-1
CASGGQVGNEQFF	TGTGCCAGCGGGGGACAGGTGGGGAATGAGCAGTTCTTC	-	TRBJ2-1	TRBD1	TRBV11-2
CASSYSEASNYGYTF	TGTGCCAGCAGTTACTCAGAGGCATCTAACTATGGCTACACCTTC	-	TRBJ1-2	-	TRBV6-5
CASMHPAKEKLFF	TGTGCCAGCATGCACCCCGCGAAGGAAAAACTGTTTTTT	-	TRBJ1-4	-	TRBV6-1
CASSPISGRATREQFF	TGTGCCAGCTCACCGATTAGCGGGAGGGCCACCCGGGAGCAGTTCTTC	-	TRBJ2-1	TRBD2	TRBV18
CAWATPRERHTRNTEAFF	TGTGCCTGGGCTACCCCGAGAGAACGACACACCCGGAACACTGAAGCTTTCTTT	-	TRBJ1-1	-	TRBV30
CASSPSRIQETQYF	TGTGCCAGTAGTCCCTCGAGGATCCAAGAGACCCAGTACTTC	-	TRBJ2-5	-	TRBV19
CASSSWGDRYNEQFF	TGCGCCAGCAGCTCCTGGGGGGACCGCTACAATGAGCAGTTCTTC	-	TRBJ2-1	-	TRBV5-1
CASSQDFTGYSPLHF	TGCGCCAGCAGCCAAGATTTTACAGGTTATTCACCCCTCCACTTT	-	TRBJ1-6	-	TRBV4-3
CASSPGGGEQFF	TGTGCCAGCAGTCCAGGGGGTGGTGAGCAGTTCTTC	-	TRBJ2-1	TRBD1	TRBV2
CASSQVPSVGRGQPQHF	TGCGCCAGCAGCCAAGTCCCCTCGGTGGGGAGGGGTCAGCCCCAGCATTTT	once	TRBJ1-5	-	TRBV4-1
CASSLDFLAGGKETQYF	TGTGCCAGCAGCCTTGACTTTCTAGCGGGGGGGAAAGAGACCCAGTACTTC	-	TRBJ2-5	TRBD2	TRBV5-6
CASSEGREVEKLFF	TGTGCCAGCAGTGAAGGCAGGGAGGTCGAGAAACTGTTTTTT	-	TRBJ1-4	-	TRBV6-1
CAWSVQGLRQFF	TGTGCCTGGAGTGTACAGGGGTTGCGGCAGTTCTTC	-	TRBJ2-1	TRBD1	TRBV30
CASRAGELNTEAFF	TGTGCCAGCAGGGCAGGGGAATTAAACACTGAAGCTTTCTTT	-	TRBJ1-1	-	TRBV6-1
CAISSGQNSNQPQHF	TGTGCCATCAGCTCGGGACAGAATAGCAATCAGCCCCAGCATTTT	-	TRBJ1-5	TRBD1	TRBV10-3
CAPRPDTQYF	TGTGCCCCCAGGCCAGATACGCAGTATTTT	-	TRBJ2-3	-	TRBV27
CASSSPSGSSYNEQFF	TGTGCCAGCAGTTCGCCTAGCGGGAGCTCCTACAATGAGCAGTTCTTC	-	TRBJ2-1	TRBD2	TRBV27
CASSVSWWVPRRTEAFF	TGTGCCAGCAGCGTATCGTGGTGGGTCCCCAGGAGGACTGAAGCTTTCTTT	-	TRBJ1-1	-	TRBV9
CASSVTRVGGRETQYF	TGTGCCAGCAGCGTAACCAGGGTCGGAGGGCGGGAGACCCAGTACTTC	-	TRBJ2-5	-	TRBV9
CASSSIKSPTMSTDTQYF	TGTGCCAGCAGCTCAATAAAATCCCCGACTATGTCGACAGATACGCAGTATTTT	-	TRBJ2-3	-	TRBV5-6